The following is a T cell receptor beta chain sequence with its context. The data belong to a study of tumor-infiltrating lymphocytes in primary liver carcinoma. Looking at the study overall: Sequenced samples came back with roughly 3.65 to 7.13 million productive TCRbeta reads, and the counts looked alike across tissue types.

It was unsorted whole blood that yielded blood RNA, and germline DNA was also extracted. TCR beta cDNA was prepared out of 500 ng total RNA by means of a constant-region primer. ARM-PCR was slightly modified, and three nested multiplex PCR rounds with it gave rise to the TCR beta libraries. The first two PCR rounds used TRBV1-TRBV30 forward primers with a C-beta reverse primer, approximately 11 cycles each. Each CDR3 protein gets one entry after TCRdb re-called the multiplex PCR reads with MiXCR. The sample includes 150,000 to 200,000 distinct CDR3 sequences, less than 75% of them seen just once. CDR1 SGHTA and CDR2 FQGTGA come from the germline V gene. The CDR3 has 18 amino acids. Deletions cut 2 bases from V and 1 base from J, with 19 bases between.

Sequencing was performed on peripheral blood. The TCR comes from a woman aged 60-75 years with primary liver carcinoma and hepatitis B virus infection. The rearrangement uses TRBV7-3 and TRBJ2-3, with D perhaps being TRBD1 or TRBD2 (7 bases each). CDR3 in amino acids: CASSLSSDRAGGTDTQYF. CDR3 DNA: TGTGCCAGCAGCTTATCATCTGACAGGGCGGGGGGCACAGATACGCAGTATTTT. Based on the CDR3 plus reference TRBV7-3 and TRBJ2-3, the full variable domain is GAGVSQTPSNKVTEKGKYVELRCDPISGHTALYWYRQSLGQGPEFLIYFQGTGAADDSGLPNDRFFAVRPEGSVSTLKIQRTERGDSAVYLCASSLSSDRAGGTDTQYFGPGTRLTVL.